The subject of this entry is one T cell receptor (beta chain). Reanalyzing the 5' RACE reads, TCRdb keeps one entry per CDR3 protein, without DNA. The repertoire table contains about 300,000 distinct CDR3 sequences. The data stem from a study of monozygotic twins with inflammatory bowel disease. CDR1 is SQVTM and CDR2 is ANQGSEA in the germline V gene. This CDR3 spans 14 amino acids. The clonotype comes from a human donor with ulcerative colitis or Crohn's disease, or a healthy co-twin of an affected twin (not recorded which). Sequenced input: blood. The gene calls are TRBV29-1 and TRBJ2-3. CDR3 residues: CSVTGKLVTDTQYF.